Sequencing of this T cell receptor (beta chain) was carried out in a study of T-cell memory formation after mild COVID-19. Turning to the study itself: Each donor largely had its own TCR clusters. Study outcomes and limitations: Whether second-wave clones peaking at day 37 were SARS-CoV-2 specific went unconfirmed.

Libraries for TCRalpha and TCRbeta carried sample barcodes and unique molecular identifiers via 5'RACE. TCRdb ran MiXCR on the 5' RACE reads and lists one entry per CDR3 protein. The sample carries about 400,000 distinct CDR3 sequences, roughly a quarter recorded once. V lost 6 bases and J 0 bases, leaving 9 bases between the germline ends. CDR3 length: 15 amino acids. Germline V gene sequence: CDR1 MNHNY, CDR2 SVGAGI (reference sequence). This clonotype was recorded a few times. Its antigen is currently unknown. J is TRBJ2-6 and V is TRBV6-6; TRBD1 is a possible D gene (6 bases). The sequenced sample was PBMCs or a T cell subset sorted from them (not recorded which). The origin of this receptor is an adult woman who had mild COVID-19 (a few samples of this study predate the infection). Cell type and time point are not known. Here the CDR3 DNA reads TGTGCCAGCAGGCGACAGGACTCTGGGGCCAACGTCCTGACTTTC. Protein: CASRRQDSGANVLTF.